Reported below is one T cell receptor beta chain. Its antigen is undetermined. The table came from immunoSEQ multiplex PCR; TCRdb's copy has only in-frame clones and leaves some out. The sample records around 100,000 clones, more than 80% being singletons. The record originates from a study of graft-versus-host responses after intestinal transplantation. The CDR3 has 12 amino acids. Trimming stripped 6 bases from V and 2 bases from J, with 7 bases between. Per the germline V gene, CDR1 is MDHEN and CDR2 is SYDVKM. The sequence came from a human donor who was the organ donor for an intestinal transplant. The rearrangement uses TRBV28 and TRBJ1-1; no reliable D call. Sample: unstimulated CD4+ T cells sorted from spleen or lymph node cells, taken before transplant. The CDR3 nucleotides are TGTGCCAGCAGCCTCAAAAACACTGAAGCTTTCTTT. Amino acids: CASSLKNTEAFF.